The 28 T cell receptor beta chains below were found in one sample sequenced in a study of blood T cell repertoires in COVID-19. Assay: immunoSEQ multiplex PCR; the TCRdb copy retains only in-frame clones and omits some. The sample has hundreds of thousands of clones; roughly 87% are singletons. Sequencing was performed on peripheral blood. These receptors were collected from a woman aged 18-35 years who had recovered from COVID-19.

This chain links TRBV27 with TRBJ2-5; a possible D gene is TRBD2 (5 bases). The CDR3 runs to 17 residues. The germline V gene has CDR1 MNHEY and CDR2 SMNVEV (reference sequence). V lost 8 bases to trimming and J lost 1 base, with 23 bases between them. The CDR3: CASSSLGPDGLQETQYF. Here the CDR3 DNA reads TGTGCCAGCTCGTCGTTAGGGCCGGACGGACTCCAAGAGACCCAGTACTTC.

The chain joins TRBV6-5 to TRBJ1-3; a weak D match, TRBD1 (5 bases). The germline V gene has CDR1 MNHEY and CDR2 SVGAGI. The CDR3 runs to 16 residues. Trimming took off 2 bases at V and 6 bases at J, with 17 bases between the two ends. CDR3 bases: TGTGCCAGCAGTTACCCCACGAGGGGAGGGGAAAACACCATATATTTT. Residues: CASSYPTRGGENTIYF.

J is TRBJ2-7 and V is TRBV20-1; D is perhaps TRBD1 (5 bases). Trimming took 6 bases from V and 4 from J, leaving 10 bases between them. CDR1 and CDR2 (germline): DFQATT, SNEGSKA (reference sequence). The CDR3 covers 11 residues. CDR3 DNA sequence: TGCAGTGCCCCCTCAGGGTACGAGCAGTACTTC. Its translation is CSAPSGYEQYF.

This clone has just one count. The rearrangement joins TRBV5-1 to TRBJ2-6; 7 nucleotides align to TRBD1. CDR1 is SGHRS and CDR2 is YFSETQ in the germline V gene. The CDR3 has 16 amino acids. V was pared by 0 bases and J by 0 bases, with 0 bases of the junction left unmatched. The CDR3: CASSLGDSSGANVLTF. CDR3 in DNA: TGCGCCAGCAGCTTGGGGGACAGCTCTGGGGCCAACGTCCTGACTTTC.

The table lists this clone with a count of one. The chain has TRBV5-1 and TRBJ2-3; D perhaps matches TRBD1 (5 bases). V lost 3 bases, J lost 2 bases, and 7 bases lay in between. CDR1 and CDR2 (germline): SGHRS, YFSETQ. This CDR3 contains 13 residues. Here the CDR3 reads CASSSQDTDTQYF. The CDR3 coding sequence is TGCGCCAGCAGCTCACAGGACACAGATACGCAGTATTTT.

This chain joins TRBV4-2 and TRBJ1-2, with TRBD1 matching over 8 bases. The CDR3 is 15 amino acids. With V trimmed by 4 bases and J by 2 bases, 6 bases remained unmatched. The V gene's germline CDR1 is LGHNA and CDR2 YNFKEQ. CDR3 sequence: CASSPRDRKNYGYTF. CDR3 bases: TGTGCCAGCAGCCCCCGGGACAGGAAGAACTATGGCTACACCTTC.

The chain couples TRBV27 to TRBJ2-3, with 8 bases lining up with TRBD2. Germline V gene data show CDR1 as MNHEY and CDR2 as SMNVEV (reference sequence). The V and J ends lost 4 bases and 0 bases, in that order; junction bases with no gene match: 3. This CDR3 region has 15 residues. The CDR3 loop reads CASSSERESTDTQYF. CDR3 bases: TGTGCCAGCAGTTCGGAGCGGGAGAGCACAGATACGCAGTATTTT.

The chain has TRBV5-5 and TRBJ2-3, with 9 positions matching TRBD1. The trim removed 4 bases at V and 3 bases at J, leaving 6 bases unmatched. CDR3 length: 15 residues. From germline, CDR1 is SGHKS and CDR2 YYEKEE (reference sequence). CDR3 region: CASSLGTGYTDTQYF. The DNA for the CDR3 is TGTGCCAGCAGCCTAGGGACAGGGTATACAGATACGCAGTATTTT.

This rearrangement joins TRBV2 to TRBJ2-7, with 14 bases fitting TRBD2. J lost 6 bases, V lost 8 bases, and 6 bases had no gene match. CDR1 is SNHLY and CDR2 is FYNNEI in the germline V gene. The CDR3 totals 14 residues. The DNA of the CDR3 is TGTGCCAGCCTATGGACTAGCGGGAGGATCGAGCAGTACTTC. Protein sequence: CASLWTSGRIEQYF.

The chain carries TRBV15 and TRBJ1-6; a weak D match, TRBD1 (6 bases). The ends were cut back, 3 bases at V and 7 bases at J, with 16 bases in the middle. CDR3 length: 16 residues. CDR1 LNHNV and CDR2 YYDKDF come from the germline V gene (reference sequence). CDR3 DNA: TGTGCCACCAGCAGGCCATCGACAGGTTTAAATTCACCCCTCCACTTT. Translation gives CATSRPSTGLNSPLHF.

This chain connects TRBV4-3 to TRBJ2-7; 11 bases line up with TRBD2. The CDR3 consists of 16 residues. V gave up 0 bases and J gave up 4 bases; unmatched junction bases: 5. Germline-derived CDR1 and CDR2 are LGHNA and YSLEER. DNA of the CDR3: TGCGCCAGCAGCCAAGATCTGACTAGCGGGACATACGAGCAGTACTTC. Residues: CASSQDLTSGTYEQYF.

DNA of the CDR3: TGTGCCAGTAGTATTCTGTCACAGGGGGTCTACGAGCAGTACTTC. Translated, it gives CASSILSQGVYEQYF. This chain connects TRBV19 to TRBJ2-7, with 8 bases fitting TRBD1. This CDR3 is 15 amino acids long. Germline CDR1 reads LNHDA; CDR2 reads SQIVND (reference sequence). Trimming removed 3 bases from V and 3 bases from J; junction bases left unmatched: 7.

J is TRBJ2-2 and V is TRBV3-1 (or the pseudogene TRBV3-2); 10 bases match TRBD2. Looked up from germline, CDR1 is LGHDT and CDR2 is YNNKEL (reference sequence). Trimming removed 0 bases from V and 4 bases from J; junction bases left unmatched: 20. The CDR3 is 22 residues long. CDR3 protein: CASSQEILDGAVAGGVTGELFF. The CDR3, as DNA: TGTGCCAGCAGCCAAGAAATCCTCGATGGGGCTGTAGCGGGAGGTGTCACCGGGGAGCTGTTTTTT.

This chain joins TRBV6-5 and TRBJ1-2, with no clear D. The germline V gene encodes CDR1 MNHEY and CDR2 SVGAGI. The CDR3 loop spans 15 amino acids. V lost 4 bases to trimming and J lost 3 bases, with 15 bases between them. In nucleotides, the CDR3 is TGTGCCAGCAGTTTACTACGAAACCGGGACTATGGCTACACCTTC. Translation: CASSLLRNRDYGYTF.

This rearrangement joins TRBV9 to TRBJ1-1, with a tentative D call TRBD1 (6 bases). Trimming shortened V by 3 bases and J by 4 bases, and 19 bases separated the two germline ends. This CDR3 spans 16 amino acids. CDR1 SGDLS and CDR2 YYNGEE come from the germline V gene. For the CDR3, the DNA is TGTGCCAGCAGCGAGGGGGAGGGAAGCTTGGCCACTGAAGCTTTCTTT. Its translation is CASSEGEGSLATEAFF.

The V call is TRBV7-2, the J call TRBJ1-2; no clear D. The CDR3 sequence is 14 residues long. Germline V gives CDR1 SGHTA, CDR2 FQGNSA. Trimming took 5 bases from V and 7 from J, leaving 17 bases between them. CDR3 in DNA: TGTGCCAGCAGCCTTTCAAAGGGTGGAGGTGGCTACACCTTC. Translation: CASSLSKGGGGYTF.

This chain links TRBV5-6 with TRBJ2-7; D is ambiguous. Between the trimmed V and J ends, which lost 5 bases and 5 bases, there was a span of 20 bases. CDR1 and CDR2 (germline): SGHDT, YYEEEE. The CDR3 extends over 15 amino acids. The CDR3 loop reads CASSLIENLRDEQYF. For the CDR3, the DNA is TGTGCCAGCAGTTTAATAGAGAATCTGCGCGACGAGCAGTACTTC. Combining the CDR3 with reference TRBV5-6 and TRBJ2-7 gives the whole variable domain DAGVTQSPTHLIKTRGQQVTLRCSPKSGHDTVSWYQQALGQGPQFIFQYYEEEERQRGNFPDRFSGHQFPNYSSELNVNALLLGDSALYLCASSLIENLRDEQYFGPGTRLTVT.

V gene TRBV9 combines with J gene TRBJ2-5; 7 nucleotides agree with TRBD2. Germline values: CDR1 SGDLS, CDR2 YYNGEE. V dropped 3 bases and J dropped 2; count of bases not matched to a gene: 4. The CDR3 totals 14 residues. The CDR3 protein is CASSGPSGQETQYF. The CDR3 DNA follows: TGTGCCAGCAGCGGTCCTAGCGGACAAGAGACCCAGTACTTC.

The chain has TRBV4-1 and TRBJ2-7; 7 bases are shared with TRBD2. Per the germline V gene, CDR1 is MGHRA and CDR2 is YSYEKL. The CDR3 has 17 residues. V lost 0 bases, J lost 6 bases, and 14 bases stayed unmatched. The CDR3 sequence is CASSQEWLADVFLEQYF. DNA of the CDR3: TGCGCCAGCAGCCAAGAGTGGCTAGCGGATGTTTTTCTCGAGCAGTACTTC.

This chain joins TRBV30 and TRBJ2-1; TRBD1 agrees at 7 bases. J was trimmed by 10 bases and V by 0 bases; bases with no gene match: 6. Germline lookup yields CDR1 GTSNPN and CDR2 SVGIG (reference sequence). The CDR3 covers 13 residues. CDR3 amino acids: CAWSVTGVVEQFF. The CDR3 DNA follows: TGTGCCTGGAGTGTTACAGGGGTGGTGGAGCAGTTCTTC.

This chain joins TRBV2 and TRBJ2-5; TRBD2 is a possible D gene (5 bases). Trimming took off 8 bases at V and 3 bases at J, with 7 bases between the two ends. This CDR3 comprises 11 residues. Germline V lookup: CDR1 SNHLY, CDR2 FYNNEI. The CDR3 region is CASQREETQYF. The CDR3 DNA reads TGTGCCAGCCAGAGGGAAGAGACCCAGTACTTC.

The V gene is TRBV6-1, the J gene TRBJ1-5, with 8 bases matching TRBD1. The V and J ends lost 3 bases and 4 bases, in that order; junction bases with no gene match: 8. From germline, CDR1 is MNHNS and CDR2 SASEGT. CDR3 length: 16 residues. Written as DNA, the CDR3 is TGTGCCAGCAGTGACCCCGACAGGGGATGGAATCAGCCCCAGCATTTT. It yields the protein CASSDPDRGWNQPQHF.

V gene TRBV6-5 combines with J gene TRBJ1-1; D call uncertain. Germline V gives CDR1 MNHEY, CDR2 SVGAGI. The CDR3 spans 12 residues. The V and J ends lost 4 bases and 5 bases respectively, with 8 bases between them. CDR3 sequence (DNA): TGTGCCAGCAGTTCCCCCAGGACTGAAGCTTTCTTT. Translating it yields CASSSPRTEAFF.

As for this clone: A read error may account for a junction end that differs from germline. J is TRBJ2-1 and V is TRBV5-1; 10 bases map to TRBD1. The CDR3 loop spans 13 amino acids. Germline V gene data show CDR1 as SGHRS and CDR2 as YFSETQ. CDR3 residues: CASSPGTGENVIF. As DNA, the CDR3 is TGCGCCAGCAGCCCCGGGACAGGGGAGAATGTGATCTTC. Supplemented by reference TRBV5-1 and TRBJ2-1, the full variable domain reads KAGVTQTPRYLIKTRGQQVTLSCSPISGHRSVSWYQQTPGQGLQFLFEYFSETQRNKGNFPGRFSGRQFSNSRSEMNVSTLELGDSALYLCASSPGTGENVIFGPGTRLTVL.

The genes are TRBV7-3 and TRBJ2-5; the D gene is possibly TRBD1 (7 bases). CDR3 length: 13 amino acids. V gave up 2 bases and J gave up 10 bases, with 14 bases separating them. Germline loops: CDR1 SGHTA, CDR2 FQGTGA. The DNA of the CDR3 is TGTGCCAGCAGCTTAGGGGCCAGGGGGGACCAGTACTTC. It translates to CASSLGARGDQYF.

The sample holds one count of this clone. V gene TRBV27 combines with J gene TRBJ2-6, with D perhaps matching TRBD1 (5 bases). The germline CDR1 and CDR2 sequences are MNHEY and SMNVEV (reference sequence). V shed 1 base and J shed 0 bases, with 13 bases lying between them. The CDR3 covers 18 residues. In DNA form, the CDR3 reads TGTGCCAGCAGTTTATTAGGAACAGGACCCTCTGGGGCCAACGTCCTGACTTTC. Translation gives CASSLLGTGPSGANVLTF.

There are a few counts of this clone. The chain carries TRBV12-5 and TRBJ1-1, with 11 bases fitting TRBD1. The CDR3 has 19 residues. J gave up 4 bases and V 1 base, and 14 bases lay outside the gene matches. The germline gives CDR1 LGHNT, CDR2 FRNRAP. The CDR3 DNA reads as TGTGCTAGTGGTTTGGGCGCGGGGACAGGGGGTCGTAGTAGCACTGAAGCTTTCTTT. Encoded protein: CASGLGAGTGGRSSTEAFF.

This chain uses TRBV10-3 with TRBJ1-1; 8 positions agree with TRBD1. CDR1 is ENHRY, CDR2 SYGVKD, per germline. V lost 6 bases to trimming and J lost 3 bases; unmatched junction nucleotides: 3. This CDR3 comprises 13 residues. The CDR3 nucleotides are TGTGCCATCAGAAACAGGGGGGACACTGAAGCTTTCTTT. Protein sequence: CAIRNRGDTEAFF.